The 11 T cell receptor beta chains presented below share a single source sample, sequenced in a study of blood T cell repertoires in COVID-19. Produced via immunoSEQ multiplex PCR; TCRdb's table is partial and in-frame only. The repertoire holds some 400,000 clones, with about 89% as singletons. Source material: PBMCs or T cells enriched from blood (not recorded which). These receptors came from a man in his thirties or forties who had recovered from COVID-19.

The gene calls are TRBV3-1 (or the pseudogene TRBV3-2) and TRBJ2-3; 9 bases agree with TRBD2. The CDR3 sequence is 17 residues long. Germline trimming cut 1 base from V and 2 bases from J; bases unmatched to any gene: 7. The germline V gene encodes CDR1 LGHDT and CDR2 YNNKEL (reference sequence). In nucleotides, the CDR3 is TGTGCCAGCAGCCAAGGTGGGCGGGGGGGTTTCACAGATACGCAGTATTTT. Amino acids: CASSQGGRGGFTDTQYF.

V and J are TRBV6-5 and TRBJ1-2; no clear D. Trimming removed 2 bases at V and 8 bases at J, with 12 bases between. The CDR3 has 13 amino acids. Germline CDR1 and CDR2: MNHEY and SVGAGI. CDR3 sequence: CASSYGADMGYTF. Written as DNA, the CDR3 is TGTGCCAGCAGTTACGGTGCTGACATGGGCTACACCTTC.

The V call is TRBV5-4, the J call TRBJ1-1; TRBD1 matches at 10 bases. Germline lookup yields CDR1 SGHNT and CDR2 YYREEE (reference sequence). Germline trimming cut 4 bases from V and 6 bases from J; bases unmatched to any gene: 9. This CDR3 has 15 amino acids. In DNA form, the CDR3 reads TGTGCCAGCAGCCCACCGGGACAGGGGAATCCTGAAGCTTTCTTT. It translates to CASSPPGQGNPEAFF.

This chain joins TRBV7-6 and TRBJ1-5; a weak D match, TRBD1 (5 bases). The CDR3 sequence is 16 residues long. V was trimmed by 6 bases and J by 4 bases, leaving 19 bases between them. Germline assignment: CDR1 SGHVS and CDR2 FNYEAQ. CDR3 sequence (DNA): TGTGCCAGCAGTGCACAGGCTCTACAAGTTAATCAGCCCCAGCATTTT. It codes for CASSAQALQVNQPQHF.

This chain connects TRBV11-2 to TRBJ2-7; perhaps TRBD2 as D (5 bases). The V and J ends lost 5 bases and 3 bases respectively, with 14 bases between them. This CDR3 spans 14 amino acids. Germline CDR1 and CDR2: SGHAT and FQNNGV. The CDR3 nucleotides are TGTGCCAGCAGCCCGGTTCGGGGTAGCTACGAGCAGTACTTC. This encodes CASSPVRGSYEQYF.

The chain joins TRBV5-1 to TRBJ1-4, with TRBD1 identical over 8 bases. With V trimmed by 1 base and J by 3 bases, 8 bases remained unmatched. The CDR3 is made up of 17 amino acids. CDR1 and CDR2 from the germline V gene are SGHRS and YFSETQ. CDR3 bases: TGCGCCAGCAGCTTGATAGGACAGGGTGTATCTAATGAAAAACTGTTTTTT. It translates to CASSLIGQGVSNEKLFF.

The CDR3 region is CASRHSNSNQPQHF. The CDR3 DNA reads TGTGCCAGTAGACACAGCAATAGCAATCAGCCCCAGCATTTT. The chain has TRBV19 and TRBJ1-5; D remains unclear. V was clipped by 6 bases and J by 0 bases, with 9 bases between them. The CDR3 has 14 amino acids. Germline assignment: CDR1 LNHDA and CDR2 SQIVND (reference sequence).

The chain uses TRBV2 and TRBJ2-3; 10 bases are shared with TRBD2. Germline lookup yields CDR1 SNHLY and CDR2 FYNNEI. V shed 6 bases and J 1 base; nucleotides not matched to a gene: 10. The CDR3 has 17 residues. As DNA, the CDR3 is TGTGCCAGCAGGAGGCGACCCCTAGCGGGGGGCACAGATACGCAGTATTTT. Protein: CASRRRPLAGGTDTQYF.

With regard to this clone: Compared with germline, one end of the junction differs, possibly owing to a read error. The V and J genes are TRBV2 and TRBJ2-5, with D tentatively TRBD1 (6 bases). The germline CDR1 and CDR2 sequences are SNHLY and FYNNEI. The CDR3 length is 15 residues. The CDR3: CASREQGLSVETQYF. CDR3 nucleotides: TGTGCCAGCCGTGAACAGGGATTGAGTGTGGAGACCCAGTACTTC.

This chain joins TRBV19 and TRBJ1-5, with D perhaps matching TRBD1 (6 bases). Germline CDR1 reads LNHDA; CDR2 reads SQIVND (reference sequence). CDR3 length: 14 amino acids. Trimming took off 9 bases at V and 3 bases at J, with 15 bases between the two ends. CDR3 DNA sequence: TGTGCCAGCCGGACAGTACTTTACAATCAGCCCCAGCATTTT. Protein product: CASRTVLYNQPQHF.

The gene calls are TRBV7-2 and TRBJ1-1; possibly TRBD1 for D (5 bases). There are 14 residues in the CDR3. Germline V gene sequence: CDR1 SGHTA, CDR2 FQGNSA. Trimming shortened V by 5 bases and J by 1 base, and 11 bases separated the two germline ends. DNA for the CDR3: TGTGCCAGCAGCCCCCGGAGGGGGAACACTGAAGCTTTCTTT. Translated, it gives CASSPRRGNTEAFF.